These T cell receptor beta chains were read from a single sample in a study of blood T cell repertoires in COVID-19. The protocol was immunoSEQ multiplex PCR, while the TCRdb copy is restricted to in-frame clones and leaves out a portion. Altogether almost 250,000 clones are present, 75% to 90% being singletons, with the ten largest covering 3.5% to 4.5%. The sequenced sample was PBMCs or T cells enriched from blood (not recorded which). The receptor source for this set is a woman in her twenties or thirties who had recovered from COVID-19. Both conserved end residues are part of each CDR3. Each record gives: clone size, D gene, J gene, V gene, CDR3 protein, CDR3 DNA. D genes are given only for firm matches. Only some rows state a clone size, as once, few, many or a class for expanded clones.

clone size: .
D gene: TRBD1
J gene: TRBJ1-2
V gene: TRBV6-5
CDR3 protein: CASSPGGTADGYTF
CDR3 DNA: TGTGCCAGCAGCCCGGGGGGGACAGCGGATGGCTACACCTTC

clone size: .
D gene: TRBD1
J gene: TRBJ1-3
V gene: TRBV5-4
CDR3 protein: CASSEDRGPGNTIYF
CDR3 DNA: TGTGCCAGCAGCGAAGACAGGGGGCCCGGAAACACCATATATTTT

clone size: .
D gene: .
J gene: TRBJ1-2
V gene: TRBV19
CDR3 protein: CASSMSIRDGYTF
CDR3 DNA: TGTGCCAGTAGTATGAGTATCCGGGATGGCTACACCTTC

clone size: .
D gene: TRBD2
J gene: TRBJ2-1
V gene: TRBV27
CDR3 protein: CASSLHQRESYNEQFF
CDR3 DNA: TGTGCCAGCAGTCTCCATCAGCGGGAGAGCTACAATGAGCAGTTCTTC

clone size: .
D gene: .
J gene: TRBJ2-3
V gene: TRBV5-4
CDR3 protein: CASSVGQSTDTQYF
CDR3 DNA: TGTGCCAGCAGCGTTGGACAGAGCACAGATACGCAGTATTTT

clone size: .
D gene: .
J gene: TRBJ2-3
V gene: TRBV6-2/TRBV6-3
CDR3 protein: CASNPRNGVRSTDTQYF
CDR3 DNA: TGTGCCAGCAACCCCCGTAACGGGGTTCGGAGCACAGATACGCAGTATTTT

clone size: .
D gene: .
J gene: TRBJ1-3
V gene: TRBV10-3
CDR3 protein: CAISEEVAGNTIYF
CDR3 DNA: TGTGCCATCAGTGAGGAGGTCGCTGGAAACACCATATATTTT

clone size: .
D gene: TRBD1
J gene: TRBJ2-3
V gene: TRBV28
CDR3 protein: CASSYLLTGAPNTQYF
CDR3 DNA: TGTGCCAGCAGTTACCTTTTGACAGGGGCTCCAAATACGCAGTATTTT

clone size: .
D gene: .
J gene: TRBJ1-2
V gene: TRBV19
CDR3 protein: CATEGRNGTF
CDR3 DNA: TGTGCCACCGAGGGTAGGAACGGCACCTTC

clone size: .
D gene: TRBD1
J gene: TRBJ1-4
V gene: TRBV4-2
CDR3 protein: CASSHLQGDSANEKLFF
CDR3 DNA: TGTGCCAGCAGCCACCTACAGGGGGATTCAGCTAATGAAAAACTGTTTTTT

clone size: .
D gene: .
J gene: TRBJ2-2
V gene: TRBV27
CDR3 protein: CASNQDMGTGELFF
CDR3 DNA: TGTGCCAGCAACCAAGACATGGGCACCGGGGAGCTGTTTTTT

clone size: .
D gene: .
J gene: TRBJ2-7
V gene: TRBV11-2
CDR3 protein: CASSLDWGQTIGHEQYF
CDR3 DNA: TGTGCCAGCAGCTTAGATTGGGGCCAAACAATTGGCCACGAGCAGTACTTC

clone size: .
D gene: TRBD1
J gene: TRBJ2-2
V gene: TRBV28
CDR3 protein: CASSSDRIAGGSGELFF
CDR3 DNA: TGTGCCAGCAGTTCTGACCGTATCGCAGGGGGCTCCGGGGAGCTGTTTTTT

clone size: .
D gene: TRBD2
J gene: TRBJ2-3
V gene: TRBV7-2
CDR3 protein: CASSSGLVWGTQYF
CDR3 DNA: TGTGCCAGCAGCTCGGGACTAGTGTGGGGTACGCAGTATTTT

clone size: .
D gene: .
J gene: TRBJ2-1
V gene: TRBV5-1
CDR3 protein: CASSLPGVNEQFF
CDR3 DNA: TGCGCCAGCAGCTTGCCGGGGGTCAATGAGCAGTTCTTC

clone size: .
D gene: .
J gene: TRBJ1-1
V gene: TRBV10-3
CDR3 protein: CASRGTGRNTEAFF
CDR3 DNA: TGTGCCTCAAGAGGAACAGGGAGGAACACTGAAGCTTTCTTT

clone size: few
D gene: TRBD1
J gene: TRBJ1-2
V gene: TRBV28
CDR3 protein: CASSFDRARSYTF
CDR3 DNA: TGTGCCAGCAGTTTCGACAGGGCCCGGAGCTACACCTTC

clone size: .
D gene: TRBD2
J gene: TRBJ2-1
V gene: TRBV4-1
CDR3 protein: CASSQEGSGIWYNEQFF
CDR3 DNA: TGCGCCAGCAGCCAAGAGGGTAGCGGGATATGGTATAATGAGCAGTTCTTC

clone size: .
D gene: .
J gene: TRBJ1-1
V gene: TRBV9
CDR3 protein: CASSFTGANTEAFF
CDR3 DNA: TGTGCCAGCAGCTTTACAGGAGCGAACACTGAAGCTTTCTTT

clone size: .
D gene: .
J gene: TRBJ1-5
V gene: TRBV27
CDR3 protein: CASSLLAGHSNQPQHF
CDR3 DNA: TGTGCCAGCAGTTTATTAGCGGGGCATAGCAATCAGCCCCAGCATTTT

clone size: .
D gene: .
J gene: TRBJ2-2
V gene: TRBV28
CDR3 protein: CATEISTGELFF
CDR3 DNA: TGTGCCACCGAAATCAGCACCGGGGAGCTGTTTTTT